This is a list of T cell receptor beta chains from one sample in a study of T cell changes during pregnancy in multiple sclerosis. TCRdb's table, derived via immunoSEQ multiplex PCR, lists solely in-frame clones and lacks some. The profile shows tens of thousands of clones, nearly 90% of them singletons. The material was peripheral blood, obtained in the first trimester of pregnancy. The receptor source for this set is a female donor with multiple sclerosis, enrolled in a pregnancy study. Both conserved end residues are part of each CDR3. The D gene is left open where the match is weak. Clone sizes are given selectively: once, few, many, or a class where the clone is expanded.

v_call: TRBV2; clone_size: once; d_call: .; j_call: TRBJ1-4; cdr3_nt: TGTGCCAGCAGTTTGCTTACGGGGGGCGGTGAAAAACTGTTTTTT; cdr3_aa: CASSLLTGGGEKLFF
v_call: TRBV29-1; clone_size: .; d_call: .; j_call: TRBJ2-7; cdr3_nt: TGCAGCGTAGTAGGGGTAGGCTCCCTCGAGCAGTACTTC; cdr3_aa: CSVVGVGSLEQYF
v_call: TRBV5-1; clone_size: .; d_call: .; j_call: TRBJ2-7; cdr3_nt: TGCGCCAGCAGCCCCTACTCGAGCTCCTACGAGCAGTACTTC; cdr3_aa: CASSPYSSSYEQYF
v_call: TRBV27; clone_size: .; d_call: .; j_call: TRBJ2-5; cdr3_nt: TGTGCCAGCAGTTTCGGTGGGACAAGGGGTTTTTTGGGGGCCCAGTACTTC; cdr3_aa: CASSFGGTRGFLGAQYF
v_call: TRBV6-5; clone_size: .; d_call: TRBD2; j_call: TRBJ2-4; cdr3_nt: TGTGCCAGCAGGAAGAGGGACCGGGGGGACATTCAGTACTTC; cdr3_aa: CASRKRDRGDIQYF
v_call: TRBV28; clone_size: .; d_call: .; j_call: TRBJ2-3; cdr3_nt: TGTGCCAGCAGTTCGAGCCGTTCCGCAGATACGCAGTATTTT; cdr3_aa: CASSSSRSADTQYF
v_call: TRBV30; clone_size: .; d_call: .; j_call: TRBJ1-2; cdr3_nt: TGTGCCTGGAGAATAAACTATGGCTACACCTTC; cdr3_aa: CAWRINYGYTF
v_call: TRBV6-4; clone_size: .; d_call: .; j_call: TRBJ1-2; cdr3_nt: TGTGCCAGCAGTGACTTGCGGCTCAGGGAGGAAGATCGCTATGGCTACACCTTC; cdr3_aa: CASSDLRLREEDRYGYTF
v_call: TRBV19; clone_size: .; d_call: TRBD1; j_call: TRBJ2-3; cdr3_nt: TGTGCCAGTAGTCCCACAGGGGGCACAGATACGCAGTATTTT; cdr3_aa: CASSPTGGTDTQYF
v_call: TRBV6-6; clone_size: once; d_call: TRBD1; j_call: TRBJ2-7; cdr3_nt: TGTGCCAGCAGCCTCCGCTTGACAGGGGGCGAGCAGTACTTC; cdr3_aa: CASSLRLTGGEQYF
v_call: TRBV5-1; clone_size: .; d_call: .; j_call: TRBJ2-7; cdr3_nt: TGCGCCAGCAGCTTGGAAGGGGTCACCTCCGAGCAGTACTTC; cdr3_aa: CASSLEGVTSEQYF
v_call: TRBV5-1; clone_size: .; d_call: TRBD1; j_call: TRBJ2-5; cdr3_nt: TGCGCCAGCAGCTCGGGGACAGGAAAAGAGACCCAGTACTTC; cdr3_aa: CASSSGTGKETQYF
v_call: TRBV19; clone_size: .; d_call: TRBD1; j_call: TRBJ1-1; cdr3_nt: TGTGCCAGTAGTATTGGGACAGCCACTGAAGCTTTCTTT; cdr3_aa: CASSIGTATEAFF
v_call: TRBV7-6; clone_size: once; d_call: TRBD2; j_call: TRBJ2-6; cdr3_nt: TGTGCCAGCAGCCCTCGGAAGGGAGGGCGTGGGGCCAACGTCCTGACTTTC; cdr3_aa: CASSPRKGGRGANVLTF
v_call: TRBV6-5; clone_size: few; d_call: .; j_call: TRBJ1-1; cdr3_nt: TGTGCCAGCAGTTACGGCAGGCGGAACACTGAAGCTTTCTTT; cdr3_aa: CASSYGRRNTEAFF
v_call: TRBV28; clone_size: .; d_call: .; j_call: TRBJ1-1; cdr3_nt: TGTGCCAGCACCAGGGGTGGGTGGACTGAAGCTTTCTTT; cdr3_aa: CASTRGGWTEAFF
v_call: TRBV7-2; clone_size: once; d_call: .; j_call: TRBJ2-5; cdr3_nt: TGTGCCAGCAGCTTAGCGGGAGGGGGGGAGACCCAGTACTTC; cdr3_aa: CASSLAGGGETQYF
v_call: TRBV19; clone_size: once; d_call: TRBD2; j_call: TRBJ2-7; cdr3_nt: TGTGCCAGTAGCTCTAGCGGAGTGGGGGAGCCCGAGCAGTACTTC; cdr3_aa: CASSSSGVGEPEQYF
v_call: TRBV7-9; clone_size: .; d_call: .; j_call: TRBJ2-2; cdr3_nt: TGTGCCAGCAGCTTGCGGGGGAACACCGGGGAGCTGTTTTTT; cdr3_aa: CASSLRGNTGELFF